Following are 27 T cell receptor beta chains from one sample sequenced in a study of blood T cell repertoires in COVID-19. Sequencing was performed with immunoSEQ multiplex PCR; in TCRdb, only in-frame clones are kept and a portion is missing. The sample has about 110,000 clones, over 70% seen once. The sample consisted of peripheral blood. Source of these receptors: a woman aged 50 to 60 with acute or convalescent COVID-19.

The V gene is TRBV5-6, the J gene TRBJ1-5; D unresolved. In germline, CDR1 is SGHDT, CDR2 YYEEEE. This CDR3 region has 14 residues. The ends were cut back, 1 base at V and 6 bases at J, with 11 bases in the middle. The CDR3 loop reads CASSLTGNTQPQHF. The DNA of the CDR3 is TGTGCCAGCAGCTTGACGGGGAATACTCAGCCCCAGCATTTT.

The rearrangement joins TRBV9 to TRBJ1-3; tentative D call: TRBD1 (6 bases). In germline, CDR1 is SGDLS, CDR2 YYNGEE. The CDR3 has 15 residues. V lost 2 bases and J 4 bases, leaving 13 bases between the germline ends. The CDR3 here is CASSVDTGTGNTIYF. The CDR3 DNA reads as TGTGCCAGCAGCGTGGATACAGGGACAGGAAACACCATATATTTT.

This clone appeared once. The V gene is TRBV5-8, the J gene TRBJ1-4; TRBD1 matches at 10 bases. V lost 2 bases and J lost 11; bases outside the gene matches: 9. This CDR3 has 15 residues. The germline gives CDR1 SGHTS, CDR2 YDEGEE. CDR3 loop: CASSFPGQGRSKLFF. Written as DNA, the CDR3 is TGTGCCAGCAGCTTTCCGGGACAGGGGAGGTCGAAACTGTTTTTT.

This sequence joins TRBV11-2 and TRBJ2-1, with TRBD1 matching over 8 bases. Germline lookup yields CDR1 SGHAT and CDR2 FQNNGV. The CDR3 sequence is 15 residues long. Trimming cost V 5 bases and J 1 base; bases outside gene matches: 4. The CDR3, as DNA: TGTGCCAGCAGCCCCCAGGGGGCTTCCTACAATGAGCAGTTCTTC. This codes for CASSPQGASYNEQFF.

The chain is built from TRBV6-5 and TRBJ1-1, with D perhaps matching TRBD1 (6 bases). Per germline, CDR1 MNHEY and CDR2 SVGAGI. V was shortened by 5 bases and J by 7 bases, with 17 bases between the two germline ends. CDR3 size: 14 residues. The chain's CDR3 is CASSTPGVLYEAFF. The CDR3 DNA reads as TGTGCCAGCAGTACTCCAGGGGTCTTATATGAAGCTTTCTTT.

This clone came up once. J is TRBJ1-1 and V is TRBV12-3 or TRBV12-4; D possibly corresponds to TRBD1 (6 bases). The CDR3 has 13 amino acids. V lost 1 base and J lost 7, with 10 bases in between. The CDR3 spells CASSLGGRGEAFF. CDR3 in DNA: TGTGCCAGCAGTTTAGGGGGGCGAGGTGAAGCTTTCTTT.

The chain is built from TRBV27 and TRBJ1-4; unclear D gene. The germline V gene encodes CDR1 MNHEY and CDR2 SMNVEV (reference sequence). The V end was cut by 4 bases, the J end by 0 bases, with 9 bases between. This CDR3 region has 15 residues. The CDR3 DNA sequence: TGTGCCAGCAGTTGGCAGGCTGCAACTAATGAAAAACTGTTTTTT. It is translated as CASSWQAATNEKLFF.

This clone was seen only once. V and J are TRBV5-6 and TRBJ1-6; a weak D match, TRBD1 (5 bases). CDR1 is SGHDT and CDR2 is YYEEEE in the germline V gene. V gave up 6 bases and J gave up 7 bases, with 11 bases separating them. This CDR3 is built from 13 residues. CDR3 protein: CASTGHANSPLHF. The CDR3 coding sequence is TGTGCCAGCACAGGACACGCGAATTCACCCCTCCACTTT. The full variable domain, its missing parts supplied by reference TRBV5-6 and TRBJ1-6, is DAGVTQSPTHLIKTRGQQVTLRCSPKSGHDTVSWYQQALGQGPQFIFQYYEEEERQRGNFPDRFSGHQFPNYSSELNVNALLLGDSALYLCASTGHANSPLHFGNGTRLTVT.

The CDR3 sequence is CASSLGAADNSPLHF. CDR3 nucleotides: TGTGCCAGCAGTTTGGGGGCTGCGGATAATTCACCCCTCCACTTT. The rearrangement joins TRBV6-5 to TRBJ1-6; TRBD1 is a possible D gene (6 bases). The length of the CDR3 is 15 residues. Trimming took off 4 bases at V and 5 bases at J, with 12 bases between the two ends. Germline CDR1 reads MNHEY; CDR2 reads SVGAGI.

CDR3 DNA: TGTGCCAGCAGCTTGAAACTAGGTACGCAGTATTTT. Translating gives CASSLKLGTQYF. The rearrangement links TRBV13 to TRBJ2-3; the D gene is possibly TRBD2 (5 bases). Trimming shortened V by 3 bases and J by 8 bases, and 9 bases separated the two germline ends. Germline V lookup: CDR1 PRHDT, CDR2 FYEKMQ (reference sequence). This CDR3 has 12 residues.

The gene calls are TRBV7-2 and TRBJ1-6; the match to TRBD1 covers 9 bases. This CDR3 has 15 residues. Germline values: CDR1 SGHTA, CDR2 FQGNSA. V shed 4 bases and J 8 bases; nucleotides not matched to a gene: 6. The CDR3 loop is CASSWGTGSYSPLHF. CDR3 nucleotide sequence: TGTGCCAGCAGCTGGGGGACAGGGAGTTATTCACCCCTCCACTTT.

J is TRBJ2-7 and V is TRBV5-1; the D gene is possibly TRBD1 (6 bases). Between the trimmed V and J ends, which lost 0 bases and 2 bases, there was a span of 9 bases. Germline V CDR1 and CDR2: SGHRS, YFSETQ. The CDR3 consists of 14 residues. CDR3 in amino acids: CASSLDRVTYEQYF. In nucleotides, the CDR3 is TGCGCCAGCAGCTTGGACAGGGTGACCTACGAGCAGTACTTC.

In this sample, this clone turned up a few times. The CDR3 DNA reads as TGTGCCAGCAGCCAAGATGCATCCACCCTCTACTACGAGCAGTACTTC. Translated: CASSQDASTLYYEQYF. The V and J genes are TRBV14 and TRBJ2-7; D uncertain. CDR1 SGHDN and CDR2 FVKESK come from the germline V gene. The V gene lost 0 bases and the J gene lost 3 bases, with 15 bases spanning the gap. The length of the CDR3 is 16 residues.

J is TRBJ1-2 and V is TRBV28, with TRBD1 as a possible D gene (5 bases). V was cut by 8 bases and J by 3 bases, with 16 bases left in between. Germline CDR1 is MDHEN and CDR2 is SYDVKM. This CDR3 comprises 14 residues. CDR3 sequence reads: CASRTLGGYYGYTF. The CDR3 nucleotides read TGTGCCAGCCGGACCCTCGGGGGTTACTATGGCTACACCTTC.

The chain couples TRBV6-5 to TRBJ1-2, with D unresolved. Trimming took off 8 bases at V and 6 bases at J, with 16 bases between the two ends. The CDR3 has 13 amino acids. CDR1 MNHEY and CDR2 SVGAGI come from the germline V gene. This CDR3 reads CASRNTAVNGYTF. The CDR3 DNA follows: TGTGCCAGCCGCAATACAGCGGTAAATGGCTACACCTTC.

This chain uses TRBV19 with TRBJ2-3; TRBD2 matches at 9 bases. Trimming took 3 bases from V and 6 from J; bases not matched to a gene: 16. CDR1 is LNHDA, CDR2 SQIVND, per germline (reference sequence). This CDR3 region has 18 residues. The CDR3 spells CASSIRLAAGGVLDTQYF. CDR3 sequence (DNA): TGTGCCAGTAGTATTAGACTAGCGGCTGGGGGCGTACTGGATACGCAGTATTTT.

CDR3 region: CASSVTGAGNQPQHF. In DNA form, the CDR3 reads TGTGCCAGCAGCGTGACAGGGGCGGGCAATCAGCCCCAGCATTTT. The chain combines TRBV2 with TRBJ1-5; 8 bases are a match to TRBD1. This CDR3 region has 15 residues. Germline V lookup: CDR1 SNHLY, CDR2 FYNNEI. V lost 6 bases to trimming and J lost 2 bases; unmatched junction nucleotides: 6.

The chain is built from TRBV14 and TRBJ1-3; D perhaps matches TRBD1 (5 bases). The CDR3 extends over 19 amino acids. Looked up from germline, CDR1 is SGHDN and CDR2 is FVKESK. Trimming left V 3 bases short and J 2 bases short, with 23 bases between. CDR3 sequence (DNA): TGTGCCAGCAGCCATACAAAGGGGACTTCGACGGGGACTGGAAACACCATATATTTT. Protein product: CASSHTKGTSTGTGNTIYF.

In this sample, this clone turned up a few times. The chain links TRBV18 to TRBJ1-1; the D gene is possibly TRBD1 (6 bases). The germline V and J ends were trimmed by 1 base and 0 bases, with 12 bases remaining between them. Per germline, CDR1 KGHSH and CDR2 LQKENI. This CDR3 comprises 16 residues. DNA for the CDR3: TGTGCCAGCTCACCACGTACAGGGCGTATGAACACTGAAGCTTTCTTT. Its translation: CASSPRTGRMNTEAFF.

The rearrangement links TRBV5-6 to TRBJ1-4; 8 bases agree with TRBD1. This CDR3 is built from 14 residues. V lost 2 bases, J lost 8 bases, and 5 bases stayed unmatched. Germline CDR1 reads SGHDT; CDR2 reads YYEEEE. This CDR3 is CASSFRGPGEKLFF. The CDR3 DNA sequence: TGTGCCAGCAGCTTCAGGGGGCCCGGGGAAAAACTGTTTTTT.

This chain links TRBV19 with TRBJ1-1; D unclear. The CDR3 has 15 amino acids. The germline CDR1 and CDR2 sequences are LNHDA and SQIVND (reference sequence). V lost 3 bases and J lost 0, with 11 bases in between. DNA of the CDR3: TGTGCCAGTAGTATTAAGGAGTGGGTGAACACTGAAGCTTTCTTT. Protein: CASSIKEWVNTEAFF. Complete variable domain (other parts from reference TRBV19 and TRBJ1-1): DGGITQSPKYLFRKEGQNVTLSCEQNLNHDAMYWYRQDPGQGLRLIYYSQIVNDFQKGDIAEGYSVSREKKESFPLTVTSAQKNPTAFYLCASSIKEWVNTEAFFGQGTRLTVV.

This clone was picked up a small number of times. V and J are TRBV5-5 and TRBJ1-2, with D possibly TRBD1 on 5 matching bases. The CDR3 consists of 12 residues. V was shortened by 7 bases and J by 1 base, with 8 bases between the two germline ends. Germline CDR1 is SGHKS and CDR2 is YYEKEE (reference sequence). The DNA for the CDR3 is TGTGCCAGCCACGACAGTAACTATGGCTACACCTTC. Its protein is CASHDSNYGYTF.

The V gene is TRBV28, the J gene TRBJ2-7; 7 nucleotides match TRBD1. The V gene end was trimmed by 6 bases and the J gene end by 5 bases; junction bases not matched to a gene: 7. Germline CDR1 is MDHEN and CDR2 is SYDVKM. The CDR3 runs to 13 residues. CDR3 sequence reads: CASRPTGPHEQYF. The CDR3 coding sequence is TGTGCCAGCAGGCCGACAGGGCCCCACGAGCAGTACTTC.

The chain joins TRBV5-1 to TRBJ1-6, with TRBD1 matching over 9 bases. The CDR3 is 17 residues long. Germline V lookup: CDR1 SGHRS, CDR2 YFSETQ. Losses at the gene ends were 0 bases for V and 0 bases for J; bases not matched to a gene: 1. For the CDR3, the DNA is TGCGCCAGCAGCTTGGGACAGGGGGGCTCCTATAATTCACCCCTCCACTTT. The encoded protein is CASSLGQGGSYNSPLHF.

The genes are TRBV28 and TRBJ1-5; 8 positions match TRBD1. The CDR3 consists of 16 residues. Per germline, CDR1 MDHEN and CDR2 SYDVKM. V dropped 2 bases and J dropped 3; count of bases not matched to a gene: 6. CDR3 region: CASSLGGDRPNQPQHF. Written as DNA, the CDR3 is TGTGCCAGCAGTTTAGGCGGGGACAGGCCCAATCAGCCCCAGCATTTT.

The chain carries TRBV6-5 and TRBJ1-5; 9 bases are a match to TRBD1. CDR1 MNHEY and CDR2 SVGAGI come from the germline V gene. The V and J ends lost 0 bases and 4 bases, in that order; junction bases with no gene match: 1. CDR3 length: 15 amino acids. CDR3: CASSYSTGGNQPQHF. In DNA, the CDR3 is TGTGCCAGCAGTTACTCGACAGGGGGAAATCAGCCCCAGCATTTT.

About this clone itself: Additional DNA sequences in this sample encode the identical CDR3. The chain has TRBV9 and TRBJ1-2; D remains unclear. This CDR3 has 15 amino acids. Germline values: CDR1 SGDLS, CDR2 YYNGEE. The V end was cut by 0 bases, the J end by 5 bases, with 14 bases between. The CDR3 DNA is TGTGCCAGCAGCGTAGGAGAGGGTGGCATTTATGGCTACACCTTC. Protein sequence: CASSVGEGGIYGYTF. The full variable domain, its missing parts supplied by reference TRBV9 and TRBJ1-2, is DSGVTQTPKHLITATGQRVTLRCSPRSGDLSVYWYQQSLDQGLQFLIQYYNGEERAKGNILERFSAQQFPDLHSELNLSSLELGDSALYFCASSVGEGGIYGYTFGSGTRLTVV.